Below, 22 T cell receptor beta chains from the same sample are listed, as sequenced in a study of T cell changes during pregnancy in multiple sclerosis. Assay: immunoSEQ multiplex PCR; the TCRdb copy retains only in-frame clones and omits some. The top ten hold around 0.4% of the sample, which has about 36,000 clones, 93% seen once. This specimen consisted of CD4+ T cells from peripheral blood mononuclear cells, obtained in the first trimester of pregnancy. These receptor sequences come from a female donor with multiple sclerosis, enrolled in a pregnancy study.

The CDR3 protein is CASSYSGTSVNNEQFF. CDR3 coding DNA: TGTGCCAGCAGTTACTCCGGGACTAGCGTAAACAATGAGCAGTTCTTC. The chain couples TRBV6-6 to TRBJ2-1; the match to TRBD2 covers 10 bases. Trimming removed 0 bases from V and 5 bases from J; junction bases left unmatched: 4. This CDR3 spans 16 amino acids. CDR1 MNHNY and CDR2 SVGAGI come from the germline V gene (reference sequence).

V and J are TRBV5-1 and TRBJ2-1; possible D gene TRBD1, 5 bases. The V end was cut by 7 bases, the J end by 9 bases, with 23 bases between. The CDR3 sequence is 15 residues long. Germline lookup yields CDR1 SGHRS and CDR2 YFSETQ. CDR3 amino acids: CASAENRAGSSEQFF. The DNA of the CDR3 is TGCGCCAGCGCCGAGAACCGGGCAGGGTCAAGTGAGCAGTTCTTC.

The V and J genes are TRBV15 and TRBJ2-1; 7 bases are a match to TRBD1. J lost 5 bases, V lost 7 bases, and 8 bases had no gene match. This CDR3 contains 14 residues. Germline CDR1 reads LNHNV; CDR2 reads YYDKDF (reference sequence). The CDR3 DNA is TGTGCCACCACCCAAGACAGGGTGGACAATGAGCAGTTCTTC. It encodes CATTQDRVDNEQFF.

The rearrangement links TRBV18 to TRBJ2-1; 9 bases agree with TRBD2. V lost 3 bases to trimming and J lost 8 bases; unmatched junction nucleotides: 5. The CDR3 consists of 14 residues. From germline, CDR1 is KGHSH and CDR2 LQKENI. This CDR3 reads CASSPKREAYEQFF. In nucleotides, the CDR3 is TGTGCCAGCTCACCCAAGCGGGAGGCATATGAGCAGTTCTTC. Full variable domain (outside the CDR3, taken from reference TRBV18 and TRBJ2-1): NAGVMQNPRHLVRRRGQEARLRCSPMKGHSHVYWYRQLPEEGLKFMVYLQKENIIDESGMPKERFSAEFPKEGPSILRIQQVVRGDSAAYFCASSPKREAYEQFFGPGTRLTVL.

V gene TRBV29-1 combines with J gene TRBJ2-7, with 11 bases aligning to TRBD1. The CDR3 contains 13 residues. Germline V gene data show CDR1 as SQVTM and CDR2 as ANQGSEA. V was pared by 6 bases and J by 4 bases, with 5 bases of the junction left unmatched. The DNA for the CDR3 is TGCAGCGTGATGGGACAGGGGGATTACGAGCAGTACTTC. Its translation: CSVMGQGDYEQYF.

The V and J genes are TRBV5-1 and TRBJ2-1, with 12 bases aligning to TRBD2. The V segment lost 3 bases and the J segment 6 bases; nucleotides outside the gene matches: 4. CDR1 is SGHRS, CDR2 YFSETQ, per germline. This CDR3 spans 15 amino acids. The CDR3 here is CASSYGLAGSNEQFF. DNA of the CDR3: TGCGCCAGCAGCTATGGACTAGCGGGATCCAATGAGCAGTTCTTC.

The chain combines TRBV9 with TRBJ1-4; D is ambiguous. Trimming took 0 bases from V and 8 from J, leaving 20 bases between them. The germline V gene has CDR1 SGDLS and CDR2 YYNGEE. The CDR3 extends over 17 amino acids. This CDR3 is CASSVGLSVGYQEKLFF. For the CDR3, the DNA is TGTGCCAGCAGCGTAGGCCTAAGCGTTGGGTATCAGGAAAAACTGTTTTTT.

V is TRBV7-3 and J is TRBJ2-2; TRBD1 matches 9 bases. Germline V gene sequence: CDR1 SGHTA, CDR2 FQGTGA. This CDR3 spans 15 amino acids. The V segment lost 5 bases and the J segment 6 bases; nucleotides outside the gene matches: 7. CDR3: CASSPRQGGAGELFF. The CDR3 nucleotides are TGTGCCAGCAGCCCGAGACAGGGGGGGGCCGGGGAGCTGTTTTTT.

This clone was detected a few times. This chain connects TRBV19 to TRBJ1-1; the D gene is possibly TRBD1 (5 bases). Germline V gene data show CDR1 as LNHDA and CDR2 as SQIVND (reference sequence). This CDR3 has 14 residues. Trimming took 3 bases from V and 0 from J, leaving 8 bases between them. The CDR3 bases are TGTGCCAGTAGTATTCCAGGGTTGAACACTGAAGCTTTCTTT. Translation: CASSIPGLNTEAFF.

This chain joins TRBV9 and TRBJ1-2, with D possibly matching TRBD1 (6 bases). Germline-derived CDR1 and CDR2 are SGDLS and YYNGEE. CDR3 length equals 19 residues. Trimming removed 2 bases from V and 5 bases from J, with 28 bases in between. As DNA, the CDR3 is TGTGCCAGCAGCGTTTATGCCGTGAACGGGGACACCACATTTTATGGCTACACCTTC. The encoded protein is CASSVYAVNGDTTFYGYTF.

CDR3 residues: CASSIDEYSGYTF. The DNA of the CDR3 is TGTGCCAGTAGTATAGATGAGTATTCTGGCTACACCTTC. The chain combines TRBV19 with TRBJ1-2; the D is unclear. Deletions cut 0 bases from V and 7 bases from J, with 9 bases between. The CDR3 length is 13 residues. The V gene's germline CDR1 is LNHDA and CDR2 SQIVND (reference sequence).

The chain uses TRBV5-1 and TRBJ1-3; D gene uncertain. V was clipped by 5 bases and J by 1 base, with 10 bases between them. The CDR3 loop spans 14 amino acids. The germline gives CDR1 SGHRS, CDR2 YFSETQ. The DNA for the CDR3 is TGCGCCAGCAGAAGTGGCCCATCTGGAAACACCATATATTTT. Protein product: CASRSGPSGNTIYF.

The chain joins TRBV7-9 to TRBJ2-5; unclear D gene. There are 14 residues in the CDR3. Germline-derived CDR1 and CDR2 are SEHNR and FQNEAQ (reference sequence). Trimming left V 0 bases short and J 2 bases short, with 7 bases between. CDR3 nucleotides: TGTGCCAGCAGCTTAGCAGCACAGCAAGAGACCCAGTACTTC. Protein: CASSLAAQQETQYF.

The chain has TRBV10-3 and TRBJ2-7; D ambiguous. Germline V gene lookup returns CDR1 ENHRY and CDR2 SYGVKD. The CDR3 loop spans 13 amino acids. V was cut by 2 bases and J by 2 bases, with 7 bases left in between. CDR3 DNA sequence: TGTGCCATCAGTGAGGGGCAGGCCTACGAGCAGTACTTC. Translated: CAISEGQAYEQYF.

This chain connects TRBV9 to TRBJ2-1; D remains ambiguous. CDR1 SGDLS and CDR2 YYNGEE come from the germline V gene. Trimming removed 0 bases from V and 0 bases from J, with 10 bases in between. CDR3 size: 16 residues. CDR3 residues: CASSVAARGSYNEQFF. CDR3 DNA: TGTGCCAGCAGCGTAGCGGCGAGAGGCTCCTACAATGAGCAGTTCTTC.

CDR3 bases: TGTGCCAGCAGCCGAGGACAGGGCGGCTCTGGGGCCAACGTCCTGACTTTC. It specifies CASSRGQGGSGANVLTF. The V call is TRBV14, the J call TRBJ2-6, with 8 bases that match TRBD1. This CDR3 is 17 amino acids long. Germline values: CDR1 SGHDN, CDR2 FVKESK. Trimming took 4 bases from V and 0 from J; bases not matched to a gene: 5.

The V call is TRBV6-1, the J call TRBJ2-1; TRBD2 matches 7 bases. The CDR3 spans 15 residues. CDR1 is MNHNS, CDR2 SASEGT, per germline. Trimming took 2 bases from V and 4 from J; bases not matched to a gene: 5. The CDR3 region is CASSEYQRGYNEQFF. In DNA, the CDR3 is TGTGCCAGCAGTGAATACCAGCGGGGTTACAATGAGCAGTTCTTC.

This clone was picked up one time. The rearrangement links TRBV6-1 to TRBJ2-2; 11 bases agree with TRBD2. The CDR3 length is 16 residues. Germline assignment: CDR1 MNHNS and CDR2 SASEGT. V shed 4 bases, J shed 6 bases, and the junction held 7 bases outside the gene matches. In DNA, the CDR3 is TGTGCCAGCAGTGGGCTTAGCGGGGGGGCCCCCGGGGAGCTGTTTTTT. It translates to CASSGLSGGAPGELFF.

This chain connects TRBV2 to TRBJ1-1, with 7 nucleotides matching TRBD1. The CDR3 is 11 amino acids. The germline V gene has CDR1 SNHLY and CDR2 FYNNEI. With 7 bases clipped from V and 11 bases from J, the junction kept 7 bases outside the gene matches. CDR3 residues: CASMVRGEAFF. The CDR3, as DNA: TGTGCCAGCATGGTCAGGGGGGAGGCTTTCTTT.

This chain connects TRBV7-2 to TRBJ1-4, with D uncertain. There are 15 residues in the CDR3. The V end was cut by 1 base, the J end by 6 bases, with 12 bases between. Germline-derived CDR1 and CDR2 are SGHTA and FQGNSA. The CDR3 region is CASSLVSGGDEKLFF. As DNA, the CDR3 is TGTGCCAGCAGCTTAGTATCCGGCGGAGATGAAAAACTGTTTTTT.

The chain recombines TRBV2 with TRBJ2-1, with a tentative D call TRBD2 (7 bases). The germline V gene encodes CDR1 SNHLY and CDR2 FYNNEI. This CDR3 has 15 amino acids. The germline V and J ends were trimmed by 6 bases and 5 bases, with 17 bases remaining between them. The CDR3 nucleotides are TGTGCCAGCAGCCCCACCCGGGGGGCGAACAATGAGCAGTTCTTC. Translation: CASSPTRGANNEQFF.

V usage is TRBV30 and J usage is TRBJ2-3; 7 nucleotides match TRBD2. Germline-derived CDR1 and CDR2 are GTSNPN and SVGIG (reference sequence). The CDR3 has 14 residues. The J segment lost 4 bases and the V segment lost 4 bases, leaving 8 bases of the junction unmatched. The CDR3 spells CAWTKGRAPDTQYF. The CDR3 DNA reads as TGTGCCTGGACGAAAGGGAGGGCCCCAGATACGCAGTATTTT.